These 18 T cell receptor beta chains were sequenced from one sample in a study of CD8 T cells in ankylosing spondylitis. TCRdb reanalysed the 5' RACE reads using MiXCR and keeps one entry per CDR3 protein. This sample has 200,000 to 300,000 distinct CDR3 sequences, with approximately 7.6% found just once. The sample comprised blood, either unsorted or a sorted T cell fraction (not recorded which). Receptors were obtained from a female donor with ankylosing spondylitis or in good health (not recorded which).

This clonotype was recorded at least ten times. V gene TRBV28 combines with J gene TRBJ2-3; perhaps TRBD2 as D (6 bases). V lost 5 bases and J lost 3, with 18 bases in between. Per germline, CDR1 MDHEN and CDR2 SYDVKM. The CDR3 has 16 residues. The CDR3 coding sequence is TGTGCCAGCAGTCCCCTCCTAGTACGGGGGACAGATACGCAGTATTTT. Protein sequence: CASSPLLVRGTDTQYF. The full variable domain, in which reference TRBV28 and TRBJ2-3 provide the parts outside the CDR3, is DVKVTQSSRYLVKRTGEKVFLECVQDMDHENMFWYRQDPGLGLRLIYFSYDVKMKEKGDIPEGYSVSREKKERFSLILESASTNQTSMYLCASSPLLVRGTDTQYFGPGTRLTVL.

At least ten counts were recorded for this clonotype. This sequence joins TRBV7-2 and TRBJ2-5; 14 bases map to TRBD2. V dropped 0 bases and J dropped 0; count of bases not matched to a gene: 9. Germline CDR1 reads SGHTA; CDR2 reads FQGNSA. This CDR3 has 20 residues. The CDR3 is CASSLAGLAGEARYQETQYF. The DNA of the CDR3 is TGTGCCAGCAGCTTAGCGGGACTAGCGGGAGAAGCTAGGTACCAAGAGACCCAGTACTTC.

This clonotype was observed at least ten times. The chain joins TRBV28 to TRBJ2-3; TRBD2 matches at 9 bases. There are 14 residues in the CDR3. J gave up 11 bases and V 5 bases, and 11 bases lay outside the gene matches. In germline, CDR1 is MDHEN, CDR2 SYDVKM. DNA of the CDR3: TGTGCCAGCAGTACCGGGGTAGCGGGAGTAGGGCAGTATTTT. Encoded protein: CASSTGVAGVGQYF.

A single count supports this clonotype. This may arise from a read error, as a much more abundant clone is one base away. The CDR3 here is CSARATIGSLSYNEQFF. The CDR3 DNA reads TGCAGTGCTAGAGCGACTATCGGGAGCCTCTCCTACAATGAGCAGTTCTTC. The V call is TRBV20-1, the J call TRBJ2-1; D may be TRBD2 (6 bases). Germline CDR1 and CDR2: DFQATT and SNEGSKA (reference sequence). V was pared by 1 base and J by 0 bases, with 16 bases between. The CDR3 is 17 amino acids.

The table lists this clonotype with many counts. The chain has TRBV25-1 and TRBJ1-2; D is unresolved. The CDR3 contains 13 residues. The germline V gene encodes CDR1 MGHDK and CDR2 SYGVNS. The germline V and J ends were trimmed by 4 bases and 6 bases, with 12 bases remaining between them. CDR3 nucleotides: TGTGCCAGCAGTGGGCAGGCCTTTCATGGCTACACCTTC. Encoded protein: CASSGQAFHGYTF.

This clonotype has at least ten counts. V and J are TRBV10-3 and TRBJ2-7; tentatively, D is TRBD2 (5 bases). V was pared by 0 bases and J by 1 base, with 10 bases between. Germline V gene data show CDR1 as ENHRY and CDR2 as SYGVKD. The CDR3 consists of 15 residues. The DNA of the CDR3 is TGTGCCATCAGTGAGTCGAGGGTGGGGTCCTACGAGCAGTACTTC. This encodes CAISESRVGSYEQYF.

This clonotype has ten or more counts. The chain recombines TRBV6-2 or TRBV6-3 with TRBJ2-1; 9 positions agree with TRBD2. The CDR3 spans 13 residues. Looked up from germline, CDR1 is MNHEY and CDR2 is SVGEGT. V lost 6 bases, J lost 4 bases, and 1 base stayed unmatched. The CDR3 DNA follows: TGTGCCAGCAGCACTAGCGGGTACAATGAGCAGTTCTTC. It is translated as CASSTSGYNEQFF.

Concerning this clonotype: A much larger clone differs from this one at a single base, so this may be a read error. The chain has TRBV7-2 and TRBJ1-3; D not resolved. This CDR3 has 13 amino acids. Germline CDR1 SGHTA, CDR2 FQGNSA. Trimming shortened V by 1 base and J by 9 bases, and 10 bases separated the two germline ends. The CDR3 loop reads CASSLGPKGTIYF. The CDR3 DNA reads TGTGCCAGCAGCTTAGGGCCAAAAGGCACCATATATTTT.

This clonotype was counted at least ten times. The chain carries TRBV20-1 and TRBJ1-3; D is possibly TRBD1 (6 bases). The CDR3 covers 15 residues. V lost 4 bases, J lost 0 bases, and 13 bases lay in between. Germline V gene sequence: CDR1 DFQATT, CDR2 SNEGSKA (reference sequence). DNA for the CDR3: TGCAGTGCTACAACAGGGAGATTCTCTGGAAACACCATATATTTT. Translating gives CSATTGRFSGNTIYF.

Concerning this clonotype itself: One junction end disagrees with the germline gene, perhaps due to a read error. CDR3 sequence (DNA): TGTGCCAGCACCCAAGATGGGCGGCTCTCCTACGAGCAGTACTTC. This gives the protein CASTQDGRLSYEQYF. This rearrangement joins TRBV3-1 to TRBJ2-7; D gene unclear. CDR1 and CDR2 from the germline V gene are LGHDT and YNNKEL (reference sequence). There are 15 residues in the CDR3.

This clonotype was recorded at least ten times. The CDR3 region has the DNA TGTGCCGCCCAGGCCCAACCTGACACTGAAGCTTTCTTT. Translated: CAAQAQPDTEAFF. The gene calls are TRBV6-1 and TRBJ1-1; D uncertain. Germline V gene data show CDR1 as MNHNS and CDR2 as SASEGT. This CDR3 comprises 13 residues. V gave up 11 bases and J gave up 3 bases, with 16 bases separating them.

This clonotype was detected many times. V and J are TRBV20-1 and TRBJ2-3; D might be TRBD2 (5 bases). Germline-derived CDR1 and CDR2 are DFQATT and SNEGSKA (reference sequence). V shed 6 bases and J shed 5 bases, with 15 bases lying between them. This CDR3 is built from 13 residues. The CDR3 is CSAGVSGGDTQYF. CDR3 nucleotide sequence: TGCAGTGCGGGAGTAAGTGGTGGAGATACGCAGTATTTT.

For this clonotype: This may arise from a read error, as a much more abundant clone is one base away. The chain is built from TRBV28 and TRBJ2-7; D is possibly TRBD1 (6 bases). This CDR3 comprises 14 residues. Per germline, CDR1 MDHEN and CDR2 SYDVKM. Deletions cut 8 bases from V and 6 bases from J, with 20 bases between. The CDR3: CASSQTGTSCEQYF. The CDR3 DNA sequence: TGTGCCAGCTCCCAAACCGGGACATCGTGCGAGCAGTACTTC.

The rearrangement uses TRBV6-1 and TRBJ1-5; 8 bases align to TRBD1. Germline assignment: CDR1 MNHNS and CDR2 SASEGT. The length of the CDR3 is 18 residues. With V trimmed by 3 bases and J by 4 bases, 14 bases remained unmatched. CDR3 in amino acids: CASSDKPMDRDPNQPQHF. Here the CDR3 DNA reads TGTGCCAGCAGTGACAAACCCATGGACAGGGACCCGAATCAGCCCCAGCATTTT.

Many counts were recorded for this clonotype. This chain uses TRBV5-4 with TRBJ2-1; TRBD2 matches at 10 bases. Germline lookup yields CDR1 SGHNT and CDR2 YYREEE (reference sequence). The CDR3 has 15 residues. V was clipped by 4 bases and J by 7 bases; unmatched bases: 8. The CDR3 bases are TGTGCCAGCAGCCCCGGGACTAGCGTCGAGAATGAGCAGTTCTTC. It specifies CASSPGTSVENEQFF.

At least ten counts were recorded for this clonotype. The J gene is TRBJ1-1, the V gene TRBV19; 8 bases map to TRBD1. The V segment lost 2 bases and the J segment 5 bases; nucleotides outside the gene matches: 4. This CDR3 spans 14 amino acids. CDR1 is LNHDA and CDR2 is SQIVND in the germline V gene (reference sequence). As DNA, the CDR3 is TGTGCCAGTAGTATACCCCGACAGGGGACTGAAGCTTTCTTT. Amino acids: CASSIPRQGTEAFF.

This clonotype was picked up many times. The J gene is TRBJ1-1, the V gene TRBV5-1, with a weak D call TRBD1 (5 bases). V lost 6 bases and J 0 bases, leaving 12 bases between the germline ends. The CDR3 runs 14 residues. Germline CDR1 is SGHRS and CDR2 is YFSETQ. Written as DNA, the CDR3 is TGCGCCAGCACTCGGGGGAACATGAACACTGAAGCTTTCTTT. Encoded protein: CASTRGNMNTEAFF.

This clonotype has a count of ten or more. This CDR3 is CASSIGKLYEQYF. As DNA, the CDR3 is TGTGCCAGTAGTATTGGGAAACTTTACGAGCAGTACTTC. This sequence joins TRBV19 and TRBJ2-7; D is unclear. Germline V lookup: CDR1 LNHDA, CDR2 SQIVND (reference sequence). The CDR3 extends over 13 amino acids. V dropped 3 bases and J dropped 4 bases, with 10 bases sitting between them.